The entry below describes one T cell receptor beta chain. Its antigen is unidentified. Trimming took 3 bases from V and 7 from J, leaving 15 bases between them. This CDR3 spans 14 amino acids. Germline-derived CDR1 and CDR2 are SGHAT and FQNNGV. The data are from a study of cytomegalovirus exposure and HLA in healthy donors. PCR employed 60 Vbeta and 13 Jbeta primers. Clones were sequenced by immunoSEQ multiplex PCR, and TCRdb holds only the in-frame ones, with some missing. Of about 130,000 clones in the sample, around 8.5% were seen once. Study conclusions and caveats: As was reported, the HLA-A and HLA-B alleles of most subjects were accurately predicted from TCR beta sequences.

This receptor was obtained from a middle-aged man in good health and CMV-seronegative. Sequenced: PBMCs. V is TRBV11-2 and J is TRBJ1-1; D might be TRBD1 (5 bases). CDR3 residues: CASSFWRGEGEAFF. CDR3 sequence (DNA): TGTGCCAGCAGCTTCTGGCGGGGGGAGGGTGAAGCTTTCTTT.